The 14 T cell receptor beta chains listed next were all sequenced from one sample in a study of somatic mutations in cytotoxic T cells in rheumatoid arthritis. Repertoires were generated with immunoSEQ multiplex PCR, while TCRdb's copy carries only in-frame clones and drops some. The data hold 9,500 to 15,000 clones, with under 85% observed a single time. Source material: CD8+ T cells sorted from blood. The receptor set was obtained from a woman aged 55-70 years in good health.

This clone was found a few times. V usage is TRBV7-6 and J usage is TRBJ2-3, with TRBD2 matching 8 bases. V lost 7 bases and J lost 2; bases outside the gene matches: 2. CDR3 length: 13 residues. Per germline, CDR1 SGHVS and CDR2 FNYEAQ. The CDR3 coding sequence is TGTGCCAGCACGGGGGGGCACACAGATACGCAGTATTTT. As protein: CASTGGHTDTQYF.

This chain joins TRBV19 and TRBJ1-5; TRBD1 might be the D (6 bases). This CDR3 is 14 amino acids long. Germline values: CDR1 LNHDA, CDR2 SQIVND (reference sequence). Trimming stripped 5 bases from V and 3 bases from J, with 11 bases between. CDR3 bases: TGTGCCAGTAGTGAGGGGGTACCCAATCAGCCCCAGCATTTT. Protein product: CASSEGVPNQPQHF.

This clone was detected only once. The CDR3 nucleotides read TGTGCCAGCAGCTTGCTAGCGGGGGGGCGCGATGAGCAGTTCTTC. Protein product: CASSLLAGGRDEQFF. The chain joins TRBV7-9 to TRBJ2-1; 12 nucleotides match TRBD2. Per the germline V gene, CDR1 is SEHNR and CDR2 is FQNEAQ (reference sequence). This CDR3 has 15 residues. Trimming took 3 bases from V and 8 from J; bases not matched to a gene: 5.

The CDR3: CASSRGTTGGYTF. CDR3 DNA sequence: TGTGCCAGTAGTCGTGGGACAACCGGTGGCTACACCTTC. V is TRBV19 and J is TRBJ1-2, with D possibly being TRBD1 (6 bases). Per the germline V gene, CDR1 is LNHDA and CDR2 is SQIVND (reference sequence). The CDR3 consists of 13 residues. V was trimmed by 5 bases and J by 7 bases, leaving 14 bases between them.

Only one count was recorded for this clone. The chain is built from TRBV19 and TRBJ1-5, with unresolved D. CDR1 and CDR2 (germline): LNHDA, SQIVND (reference sequence). The CDR3 is made up of 15 amino acids. V shed 3 bases and J shed 4 bases, with 13 bases lying between them. CDR3 sequence: CASSIQEGTNQPQHF. The CDR3, as DNA: TGTGCCAGTAGTATCCAGGAGGGTACTAATCAGCCCCAGCATTTT.

The chain is built from TRBV29-1 and TRBJ1-3; D call uncertain. V lost 7 bases to trimming and J lost 1 base, with 11 bases between them. This CDR3 region has 13 residues. Germline-derived CDR1 and CDR2 are SQVTM and ANQGSEA. In DNA, the CDR3 is TGCAGCGCACGAAGCGAGTCTGGAAACACCATATATTTT. The encoded protein is CSARSESGNTIYF.

J is TRBJ2-2 and V is TRBV5-4; a weak D match, TRBD2 (5 bases). CDR1 and CDR2 from the germline V gene are SGHNT and YYREEE (reference sequence). This CDR3 has 14 amino acids. The V end was cut by 0 bases, the J end by 4 bases, with 7 bases between. This CDR3 reads CASSLVEGTGELFF. The DNA for the CDR3 is TGTGCCAGCAGCTTGGTAGAGGGCACCGGGGAGCTGTTTTTT.

This chain joins TRBV15 and TRBJ2-1; the match to TRBD2 covers 9 bases. V gave up 1 base and J gave up 8 bases; unmatched junction bases: 15. Germline V gene lookup returns CDR1 LNHNV and CDR2 YYDKDF (reference sequence). This CDR3 has 18 residues. The CDR3 region is CATSRGAAGGGAKDEQFF. In DNA form, the CDR3 reads TGTGCCACCAGCAGAGGGGCGGCGGGCGGGGGGGCGAAGGATGAGCAGTTCTTC.

This sequence joins TRBV27 and TRBJ1-2, with D tentatively TRBD1 (5 bases). From germline, CDR1 is MNHEY and CDR2 SMNVEV (reference sequence). The germline V and J ends were trimmed by 2 bases and 4 bases, with 14 bases remaining between them. The length of the CDR3 is 15 residues. CDR3 protein: CASSLAGPGGYGYTF. The CDR3 coding sequence is TGTGCCAGCAGTTTAGCGGGGCCCGGCGGCTATGGCTACACCTTC.

The chain joins TRBV18 to TRBJ1-6; D possibly corresponds to TRBD1 (5 bases). V lost 4 bases and J lost 6, with 7 bases in between. The CDR3 contains 13 residues. Germline values: CDR1 KGHSH, CDR2 LQKENI. The CDR3 is CASSQTANSPLHF. CDR3 in DNA: TGTGCCAGCTCACAGACAGCTAATTCACCCCTCCACTTT.

This chain connects TRBV27 to TRBJ2-1; possibly TRBD2 for D (7 bases). The germline CDR1 and CDR2 sequences are MNHEY and SMNVEV (reference sequence). The V and J ends lost 0 bases and 7 bases respectively, with 13 bases between them. CDR3 length: 15 amino acids. Here the CDR3 reads CASSLSDGRGNEQFF. The CDR3, as DNA: TGTGCCAGCAGTTTATCGGATGGGAGGGGGAATGAGCAGTTCTTC.

Only one count was recorded for this clone. The chain uses TRBV2 and TRBJ2-2; 9 bases fit TRBD2. With V trimmed by 3 bases and J by 2 bases, 7 bases remained unmatched. This CDR3 region has 17 residues. CDR1 is SNHLY, CDR2 FYNNEI, per germline. CDR3 loop: CASSDWASGANTGELFF. For the CDR3, the DNA is TGTGCCAGCAGTGATTGGGCTAGCGGGGCCAACACCGGGGAGCTGTTTTTT.

V is TRBV15 and J is TRBJ2-5; weak D call: TRBD2 (5 bases). Germline lookup yields CDR1 LNHNV and CDR2 YYDKDF (reference sequence). The CDR3 has 15 residues. V lost 4 bases and J lost 5, with 17 bases in between. The CDR3 is CATSKHGNIAETQYF. The CDR3, as DNA: TGTGCCACCAGCAAACACGGGAACATTGCGGAGACCCAGTACTTC. The full variable domain, with the rest looked up from reference TRBV15 and TRBJ2-5, is DAMVIQNPRYQVTQFGKPVTLSCSQTLNHNVMYWYQQKSSQAPKLLFHYYDKDFNNEADTPDNFQSRRPNTSFCFLDIRSPGLGDTAMYLCATSKHGNIAETQYFGPGTRLLVL.

This clone was seen once. The genes are TRBV27 and TRBJ1-2, with D perhaps TRBD1 (6 bases). V lost 2 bases, J lost 7 bases, and 11 bases lay in between. The V gene's germline CDR1 is MNHEY and CDR2 SMNVEV (reference sequence). This CDR3 has 13 residues. The CDR3 here is CASSLMAGVGYTF. The CDR3 DNA follows: TGTGCCAGCAGTTTAATGGCAGGGGTTGGCTACACCTTC.